A selection of T cell receptor beta chains follows, all from one sample in a study of blood T cell repertoires in COVID-19. The table came from immunoSEQ multiplex PCR; TCRdb's copy has only in-frame clones and leaves some out. The sample contains about 98,000 clones, around 75% of which appear only once. The sample consisted of peripheral blood. The receptors come from a man between 65 and 85 years old with acute or convalescent COVID-19. CDR3s include the opening cysteine and the closing phenylalanine or tryptophan. D genes are given only for firm matches. The size of a clone is reported for some rows only, either as once, few or many, or as a class for expanded clones.

V	D	size	J	DNA	CDR3
TRBV9	TRBD2	few	TRBJ2-1	TGTGCCAGCAGCGCGAGCGGGAGTATCAACAATGAGCAGTTCTTC	CASSASGSINNEQFF
TRBV24-1	TRBD2	NA	TRBJ2-7	TGTGCCACCAGTGACGCCGTCGGGGGGGGGCCGGCCTACGAGCAGTACTTC	CATSDAVGGGPAYEQYF
TRBV19	TRBD2	NA	TRBJ2-7	TGTGCCAGTAGTCCCGGGGGGTACGAGCAGTACTTC	CASSPGGYEQYF
TRBV28	NA	NA	TRBJ2-2	TGTGCCAGCAGTCCTTTAGGACAGGGAGGGCCCGGGGAGCTGTTTTTT	CASSPLGQGGPGELFF
TRBV18	NA	NA	TRBJ2-7	TGTGCCAGCTCAGTGCGGGAAACCGAGCAGTACTTC	CASSVRETEQYF
TRBV28	NA	NA	TRBJ2-7	TGTGCCAGCGCGGCAGAACGAGCCTCCTTCTTC	CASAAERASFF
TRBV5-1	TRBD1	few	TRBJ1-4	TGCGCCAGCAGCACCGGACAGGGGAGGGAAAAACTGTTTTTT	CASSTGQGREKLFF
TRBV6-5	NA	NA	TRBJ2-7	TGTGCCAGCAGTCTGGAGGTTAACTCCTACGAGCAGTACTTC	CASSLEVNSYEQYF
TRBV7-8	NA	NA	TRBJ2-5	TGTGCCAGCAGCTTAGTCGGGGGGCGAAGGGAGACCCAGTACTTC	CASSLVGGRRETQYF
TRBV7-9	NA	NA	TRBJ1-1	TGTGCCAGCAGCTTATCCCAGGGAAGGATCGAAGCTTTCTTT	CASSLSQGRIEAFF
TRBV7-2	TRBD1	NA	TRBJ2-2	TGTGCCAGCAGCTCTTACAGGGGGAAGAACACCGGGGAGCTGTTTTTT	CASSSYRGKNTGELFF
TRBV4-1	NA	NA	TRBJ2-5	TGCGCCAGCAGCCAAGATGATCAGGTAGAGACCCAGTACTTC	CASSQDDQVETQYF
TRBV6-6	TRBD2	once	TRBJ2-5	TGTGCCAGCAGTCCATTTCCTAGCGGGAGGGCCTGGAAGACCCAGTACTTC	CASSPFPSGRAWKTQYF
TRBV5-4	TRBD1	NA	TRBJ1-2	TGTGCCAGCAGCTCCCGACAGGGGGCGCCGGGCGGCTACACCTTC	CASSSRQGAPGGYTF
TRBV28	NA	NA	TRBJ1-5	TGTGCCAGCATCGCGGGGGGCAATCAGCCCCAGCATTTT	CASIAGGNQPQHF
TRBV5-1	NA	few	TRBJ1-2	TGCGCCAGCAGCTTGTACAGAGACTATGGCTACACCTTC	CASSLYRDYGYTF
TRBV18	NA	NA	TRBJ2-7	TGTGCCAGCTCGTCGGACACCTACGAGCAGTACTTC	CASSSDTYEQYF
TRBV7-8	NA	once	TRBJ2-1	TGTGCCAGCAGCCGAGTCGGGGAGCAGTTCTTC	CASSRVGEQFF
TRBV4-2	TRBD2	NA	TRBJ2-1	TGTGCCAGCAGCCTTGGGCCTAGCGGGACATCCAATGAGCAGTTCTTC	CASSLGPSGTSNEQFF
TRBV3-1/TRBV3-2	TRBD1	NA	TRBJ1-5	TGTGCCAGCAGCAGAGGACAGGGAGGCAATCAGCCCCAGCATTTT	CASSRGQGGNQPQHF
TRBV19	TRBD1	NA	TRBJ1-3	TGTGCCAGTACCAGGGCAGGGGGCCGGAACACCATATATTTT	CASTRAGGRNTIYF
TRBV5-6	NA	NA	TRBJ1-2	TGTGCCAGCAGCTTGGGCCCTGGACAAATAGGCGGCTACACCTTC	CASSLGPGQIGGYTF
TRBV11-2	TRBD2	once	TRBJ2-7	TGTGCCAGCAGCTTAGGGCAGCGGGAGTACGAGCAGTACTTC	CASSLGQREYEQYF
TRBV27	TRBD2	NA	TRBJ2-7	TGTGCCAGCTTCCAGGCCCTAGCGGGAGTCAACGAGCAGTACTTC	CASFQALAGVNEQYF
TRBV5-1	NA	NA	TRBJ2-7	TGCGCCAGCAGCTTAGGCGGTAGCGGCTCCTACGAGCAGTACTTC	CASSLGGSGSYEQYF
TRBV7-3	NA	few	TRBJ2-1	TGTGCCAGCAGCTCCCTGAAGAGTAATGAGCAGTTCTTC	CASSSLKSNEQFF
TRBV3-1/TRBV3-2	NA	NA	TRBJ2-7	TGTGCCAGCAGCCAAGGGCCACAGGGACCCTACGAGCAGTACTTC	CASSQGPQGPYEQYF
TRBV10-3	TRBD1	NA	TRBJ1-6	TGTGCCATCAGTGTTACCGGGACAGGGGATTCACCCCTCCACTTT	CAISVTGTGDSPLHF
TRBV6-4	TRBD2	NA	TRBJ2-7	TGTGCCAGCAGTGACTCAGGGACTAGCGGGAGGATCTACTTC	CASSDSGTSGRIYF
TRBV9	TRBD2	NA	TRBJ2-1	TGTGCCAGCAGCGTAGAACCTAGCGGGAGGTACGAGCAGTTCTTC	CASSVEPSGRYEQFF
TRBV18	NA	NA	TRBJ1-5	TGTGCCAGCTCACCACGCGGCAGCCAAGACCAGCCCCAGCATTTT	CASSPRGSQDQPQHF